This passage covers 23 T cell receptor beta chains from one sample sequenced in a study of cytomegalovirus exposure and HLA in healthy donors. Repertoires were generated with immunoSEQ multiplex PCR, while TCRdb's copy carries only in-frame clones and drops some. The table lists about 260,000 clones, 90% of them singletons, with just over 3% in the top ten. Sequenced: PBMCs. All receptors come from a woman aged 30 to 39 in good health and CMV-seronegative.

The rearrangement uses TRBV11-2 and TRBJ2-3; D remains ambiguous. The CDR3 spans 11 residues. The V end was cut by 0 bases, the J end by 5 bases, with 0 bases between. The germline V gene encodes CDR1 SGHAT and CDR2 FQNNGV. This CDR3 is CASSLEDTQYF. In DNA, the CDR3 is TGTGCCAGCAGCTTAGAAGATACGCAGTATTTT.

The rearrangement joins TRBV2 to TRBJ2-4, with no clear D. Germline CDR1 is SNHLY and CDR2 is FYNNEI. This CDR3 is 15 amino acids long. Trimming took 7 bases from V and 0 from J, leaving 13 bases between them. CDR3 in DNA: TGTGCCAGCATGATAGCAGCAACAGCCAAAAACATTCAGTACTTC. It codes for CASMIAATAKNIQYF.

The J gene is TRBJ2-3, the V gene TRBV7-9; 7 nucleotides agree with TRBD2. Germline V gene sequence: CDR1 SEHNR, CDR2 FQNEAQ (reference sequence). There are 14 residues in the CDR3. With V trimmed by 3 bases and J by 2 bases, 2 bases remained unmatched. The CDR3 loop reads CASSLGGATDTQYF. In nucleotides, the CDR3 is TGTGCCAGCAGCTTGGGAGGGGCCACAGATACGCAGTATTTT.

The chain links TRBV14 to TRBJ2-4; D is ambiguous. Trimming cost V 4 bases and J 9 bases, with 13 bases left between them. The CDR3 covers 13 residues. CDR1 is SGHDN, CDR2 FVKESK, per germline. CDR3 coding DNA: TGTGCCAGCAGCCGATATTCGGCACCCATTCAGTACTTC. Residues: CASSRYSAPIQYF.

V usage is TRBV28 and J usage is TRBJ2-5; a possible D gene is TRBD1 (5 bases). The CDR3 length is 12 residues. Germline V gives CDR1 MDHEN, CDR2 SYDVKM. V lost 8 bases to trimming and J lost 1 base, with 8 bases between them. The chain's CDR3 is CASGRVQETQYF. The CDR3 DNA follows: TGTGCCAGCGGCAGGGTCCAAGAGACCCAGTACTTC.

The count of this clone is one. The chain is built from TRBV5-6 and TRBJ1-1, with D uncertain. The V gene's germline CDR1 is SGHDT and CDR2 YYEEEE. The CDR3 loop spans 13 amino acids. V lost 2 bases, J lost 1 base, and 6 bases lay in between. CDR3 sequence: CASSLAANTEAFF. Written as DNA, the CDR3 is TGTGCCAGCAGCTTAGCAGCGAACACTGAAGCTTTCTTT.

This CDR3 is CASSLIGRESYEQYF. The CDR3 nucleotides read TGTGCCAGCAGCTTAATAGGGCGGGAGTCCTACGAGCAGTACTTC. The rearrangement joins TRBV11-2 to TRBJ2-7, with 7 bases that match TRBD2. The CDR3 consists of 15 residues. Germline V lookup: CDR1 SGHAT, CDR2 FQNNGV. The V gene end was trimmed by 2 bases and the J gene end by 1 base; junction bases not matched to a gene: 5. The complete variable domain, with remaining parts taken from reference TRBV11-2 and TRBJ2-7, reads EAGVAQSPRYKIIEKRQSVAFWCNPISGHATLYWYQQILGQGPKLLIQFQNNGVVDDSQLPKDRFSAERLKGVDSTLKIQPAKLEDSAVYLCASSLIGRESYEQYFGPGTRLTVT.

This clone appeared a few times. The CDR3 spells CASSIVAGYSNQPQHF. The CDR3 DNA is TGTGCCAGTAGTATAGTTGCGGGGTATAGCAATCAGCCCCAGCATTTT. V is TRBV19 and J is TRBJ1-5; D remains unclear. V was pared by 1 base and J by 0 bases, with 10 bases between. CDR1 is LNHDA and CDR2 is SQIVND in the germline V gene (reference sequence). This CDR3 region has 16 residues.

The J gene is TRBJ1-1, the V gene TRBV7-2; no firm D call. With 1 base removed from V and 7 bases from J, the gap between germline ends came to 7 bases. The CDR3 consists of 12 residues. Per the germline V gene, CDR1 is SGHTA and CDR2 is FQGNSA. The CDR3 coding sequence is TGTGCCAGCAGCTTAGTCGGGTTTGAAGCTTTCTTT. Translating gives CASSLVGFEAFF.

In DNA form, the CDR3 reads TGTGCCTCCAAAAATCCTCGGCTAGCGGGAACCACCGGGGAGCTGTTTTTT. This gives the protein CASKNPRLAGTTGELFF. The V and J genes are TRBV19 and TRBJ2-2; the match to TRBD2 covers 9 bases. The CDR3 runs 17 residues. Per the germline V gene, CDR1 is LNHDA and CDR2 is SQIVND (reference sequence). The J segment lost 4 bases and the V segment lost 11 bases, leaving 17 bases of the junction unmatched.

The rearrangement links TRBV27 to TRBJ2-1; 7 bases align to TRBD2. The CDR3 length is 15 residues. Trimming took 5 bases from V and 0 from J; bases not matched to a gene: 4. In germline, CDR1 is MNHEY, CDR2 SMNVEV (reference sequence). The CDR3 loop is CASSPSGGSYNEQFF. The CDR3 nucleotides are TGTGCCAGCAGTCCGTCGGGGGGCTCCTACAATGAGCAGTTCTTC.

The V and J genes are TRBV7-3 and TRBJ2-5; D is ambiguous. The germline V gene has CDR1 SGHTA and CDR2 FQGTGA. V gave up 2 bases and J gave up 4 bases, with 14 bases separating them. This CDR3 contains 15 residues. The CDR3 bases are TGTGCCAGCAGCTTAGGGTTCCAGGACGGAGAGACCCAGTACTTC. Residues: CASSLGFQDGETQYF.

The rearrangement uses TRBV12-5 and TRBJ2-5; D not certain. The CDR3 length is 11 residues. Germline V lookup: CDR1 LGHNT, CDR2 FRNRAP. Deletions cut 3 bases from V and 5 bases from J, with 4 bases between. CDR3 region: CASGFAETQYF. Written as DNA, the CDR3 is TGTGCTAGTGGTTTCGCCGAGACCCAGTACTTC.

A single count supports this clone. The chain uses TRBV27 and TRBJ2-4; unclear D gene. CDR1 is MNHEY and CDR2 is SMNVEV in the germline V gene (reference sequence). CDR3 length: 13 residues. Trimming took off 5 bases at V and 2 bases at J, with 7 bases between the two ends. The CDR3 protein is CASSLSTKNIQYF. Here the CDR3 DNA reads TGTGCCAGCAGTCTCTCGACCAAAAACATTCAGTACTTC.

This chain joins TRBV29-1 and TRBJ1-1, with TRBD1 identical over 9 bases. The CDR3 consists of 13 residues. Germline V gene lookup returns CDR1 SQVTM and CDR2 ANQGSEA. The trim removed 6 bases at V and 5 bases at J, leaving 7 bases unmatched. CDR3 DNA sequence: TGCAGCGTGGCAAGACAGGGGGGTACTGAAGCTTTCTTT. This codes for CSVARQGGTEAFF.

The chain joins TRBV29-1 to TRBJ2-7, with D unresolved. Per the germline V gene, CDR1 is SQVTM and CDR2 is ANQGSEA. The V gene lost 6 bases and the J gene lost 1 base, with 10 bases spanning the gap. This CDR3 region has 12 residues. The CDR3 region is CSVEQSSYEQYF. The CDR3 region has the DNA TGCAGCGTCGAGCAGTCTTCCTACGAGCAGTACTTC.

The chain has TRBV7-9 and TRBJ2-7; TRBD1 agrees at 7 bases. Germline CDR1 SEHNR, CDR2 FQNEAQ (reference sequence). V was pared by 2 bases and J by 1 base, with 11 bases of the junction left unmatched. CDR3 size: 17 residues. The CDR3 loop is CASSLSDRVRGSYEQYF. As DNA, the CDR3 is TGTGCCAGCAGCTTAAGCGACAGGGTCCGGGGATCCTACGAGCAGTACTTC.

The chain joins TRBV7-9 to TRBJ1-2, with D unresolved. V lost 1 base and J lost 4, with 7 bases in between. This CDR3 spans 13 amino acids. Germline V gives CDR1 SEHNR, CDR2 FQNEAQ (reference sequence). The CDR3 DNA sequence: TGTGCCAGCAGCTTAGTATCCTTCTATGGCTACACCTTC. Translation: CASSLVSFYGYTF.

The V call is TRBV27, the J call TRBJ1-2, with 8 bases lining up with TRBD1. The V segment lost 0 bases and the J segment 4 bases; nucleotides outside the gene matches: 10. CDR3 length equals 17 residues. CDR1 and CDR2 (germline): MNHEY, SMNVEV (reference sequence). Here the CDR3 DNA reads TGTGCCAGCAGTTTATCGCCCACAGGGGGGAATGGCTATGGCTACACCTTC. This translates into CASSLSPTGGNGYGYTF.

The rearrangement links TRBV11-2 to TRBJ2-6; 11 nucleotides agree with TRBD1. The CDR3 has 17 residues. J lost 1 base, V lost 6 bases, and 5 bases had no gene match. CDR1 is SGHAT, CDR2 FQNNGV, per germline. The CDR3 DNA reads as TGTGCCAGCAGAAGGACAGGGGGCGAATCTGGGGCCAACGTCCTGACTTTC. Residues: CASRRTGGESGANVLTF.

This rearrangement joins TRBV11-3 to TRBJ2-7, with D possibly matching TRBD1 (6 bases). This CDR3 is 12 amino acids long. The V end was cut by 5 bases, the J end by 2 bases, with 7 bases between. Germline assignment: CDR1 SGHNT and CDR2 YENEEA. CDR3 sequence (DNA): TGTGCCAGCAGCGGGACAACCTACGAGCAGTACTTC. Translating it yields CASSGTTYEQYF.

The chain is built from TRBV14 and TRBJ2-7; 11 positions agree with TRBD2. CDR3 size: 16 residues. Trimming cost V 0 bases and J 3 bases; bases outside gene matches: 4. The germline gives CDR1 SGHDN, CDR2 FVKESK. The CDR3 DNA reads as TGTGCCAGCAGCCAAGAGGGGACTAGCGGAATCTACGAGCAGTACTTC. Translating gives CASSQEGTSGIYEQYF.

The V and J genes are TRBV11-3 and TRBJ1-1; D remains unclear. CDR1 is SGHNT and CDR2 is YENEEA in the germline V gene. With 3 bases removed from V and 1 base from J, the gap between germline ends came to 6 bases. The CDR3 is 13 amino acids. This CDR3 reads CASSLVRNTEAFF. DNA for the CDR3: TGTGCCAGCAGCTTGGTGAGGAACACTGAAGCTTTCTTT.